This T cell receptor (beta chain) came from a study of blood T cell repertoires in COVID-19. Across the whole study: COVID-19 samples, acute and convalescent, were from the United States, Italy and Spain. T cells, B-cell-depleted T cells, or PBMCs provided the cDNA or gDNA that served as material.

Authors' analysis steps: Reference gene primers were amplified, and this amplification served to estimate nucleated cell counts. TCRdb's copy holds only in-frame clones and misses some; the assay was immunoSEQ multiplex PCR. V and J calls plus clone size are reproduced from that table; the DNA served to infer D and trimming. The data hold roughly 400,000 clones, with 90% observed a single time. In germline, CDR1 is SGHTA, CDR2 FQGTGA. The CDR3 covers 15 residues. Trimming took off 6 bases at V and 4 bases at J, with 18 bases between the two ends. Study members were between 18 and 89 years old and lived in fewer than 30 US regions.

The specimen sequenced was PBMCs or T cells enriched from blood (not recorded which). The source is a man between 18 and 35 years old who had recovered from COVID-19. The chain couples TRBV7-3 to TRBJ1-1, with a possible D match to TRBD1 (6 bases). The CDR3 here is CASSLEPGVVTEAFF. CDR3 bases: TGTGCCAGCAGTCTTGAACCAGGGGTGGTCACTGAAGCTTTCTTT.